One and the same sample provided the 6 T cell receptor beta chains below, sequenced in a study of T cell responses to AZD1222 COVID-19 vaccine. Sequencing used immunoSEQ multiplex PCR; TCRdb keeps in-frame clones, though not all of them. Here the sample spans approximately 89,000 clones, about 89% being singletons. This specimen consisted of peripheral blood, obtained on day 0 of MenACWY control vaccination. The receptors shown here come from an adult in good health.

The chain combines TRBV5-1 with TRBJ1-1; TRBD1 aligns across 8 bases. This CDR3 spans 15 amino acids. Germline assignment: CDR1 SGHRS and CDR2 YFSETQ. Trimming took 4 bases from V and 4 from J; bases not matched to a gene: 9. For the CDR3, the DNA is TGCGCCAGCAGCAGATGGGAACAGGGGGGCACTGAAGCTTTCTTT. This codes for CASSRWEQGGTEAFF.

V is TRBV15 and J is TRBJ2-5; possible D gene TRBD2, 5 bases. Germline CDR1 reads LNHNV; CDR2 reads YYDKDF (reference sequence). V was shortened by 6 bases and J by 4 bases, with 15 bases between the two germline ends. This CDR3 contains 14 residues. The chain's CDR3 is CATSRDLSVETQYF. The DNA for the CDR3 is TGTGCCACCAGTCGGGATCTATCGGTAGAGACCCAGTACTTC.

The rearrangement uses TRBV7-3 and TRBJ2-1; D gene ambiguous. The CDR3 consists of 13 residues. Germline loops: CDR1 SGHTA, CDR2 FQGTGA. Trimming took off 2 bases at V and 7 bases at J, with 9 bases between the two ends. CDR3 residues: CASSLSAMNEQFF. CDR3 in DNA: TGTGCCAGCAGCTTATCGGCCATGAATGAGCAGTTCTTC. Supplemented by reference TRBV7-3 and TRBJ2-1, the full variable domain reads GAGVSQTPSNKVTEKGKYVELRCDPISGHTALYWYRQSLGQGPEFLIYFQGTGAADDSGLPNDRFFAVRPEGSVSTLKIQRTERGDSAVYLCASSLSAMNEQFFGPGTRLTVL.

V usage is TRBV6-1 and J usage is TRBJ2-3; 10 bases line up with TRBD2. The CDR3 runs to 15 residues. Germline V lookup: CDR1 MNHNS, CDR2 SASEGT. Trimming removed 0 bases from V and 4 bases from J; junction bases left unmatched: 1. CDR3 in DNA: TGTGCCAGCAGTGAAGCGCTAGCGGGAGCAGATACGCAGTATTTT. Translation gives CASSEALAGADTQYF.

The V and J genes are TRBV2 and TRBJ1-1; unclear D gene. V lost 1 base to trimming and J lost 2 bases, with 8 bases between them. The CDR3 is 14 residues long. Germline V gene lookup returns CDR1 SNHLY and CDR2 FYNNEI. CDR3 sequence reads: CASSEEYGNTEAFF. The CDR3 DNA sequence: TGTGCCAGCAGTGAAGAGTACGGAAACACTGAAGCTTTCTTT.

The chain links TRBV19 to TRBJ2-1; 7 bases align to TRBD2. The CDR3 spans 15 residues. The V gene's germline CDR1 is LNHDA and CDR2 SQIVND (reference sequence). V shed 4 bases and J 2 bases; nucleotides not matched to a gene: 5. CDR3 residues: CASSSPGTTYNEQFF. Here the CDR3 DNA reads TGTGCCAGTAGTAGCCCCGGGACTACCTACAATGAGCAGTTCTTC.